This T cell receptor beta chain was identified during a study of identifying expanded T cells in peripheral blood (dated by TCRdb to about 2019). About the study as a whole: Four technical replicates, made by sequencing separate aliquots from the same pool of genomic DNA, were compared pairwise.

The immunoSEQ Assay, which relies on bias-controlled multiplex PCR amplification of genomic DNA, was used to profile TCRbeta CDR3 regions. From the authors' description of their analysis: To quantify the absolute abundance of each unique TCRbeta CDR3 region, the sequences were collapsed and filtered. Differential abundance was assessed using a binomial (Fisher-equivalent) model and a beta-binomial model in which time-dependent variance fitted from healthy donors was added. Clones with fewer than 5 combined templates were excluded, and clones with Benjamini-Hochberg FDR below 0.01 were called differentially abundant. Beta-binomial variance was modeled as a function of total template count across the two samples using the form v = (b*log(k)+a)^2. Entries here come from immuneACCESS through TCRdb and include only in-frame sequences with V and J called. Some clones fail to appear in such tables; in the studies checked, an unresolved V gene covers under half of the shortfall, and the cause of the remainder is unknown. That table gives V, J and clone size, and the DNA gave D and trimming. The sample profile shows around 120,000 clones; 84% of them were found once. Of the sample, 3.3% is held by the ten largest clones.

Paper-wide results and their limitations: Variance in clone template counts between two-week samples significantly increased with total template count across all healthy donors. Across all healthy-donor time intervals, the beta-binomial model significantly lowered both the number of clones called differentially abundant and the false-positive rate. The authors expected that biological variance in healthy repertoires might rise further over much longer intervals, such as months to years. Between technical replicates the binomial model flagged around 1.2 differentially abundant clones, whereas over roughly 2 weeks the binomial model flagged about 15 and over four weeks 19 to 20.

The junction shows trimming of 4 bases on V and 5 bases on J, and the gene matches do not reach 3 bases of it. CDR1 and CDR2 (SGHRS, YFSETQ) derive from the germline V gene. Inclusive of the bounding cysteine and phenylalanine, the CDR3 is 13 residues long. The CDR3 DNA has 39 bases and is translated from base 1. Comment on this clone: It has no known antigen specificity. No per-base quality is available; no much larger clone lies one base away.

No immune events such as infections were documented for the healthy donors during the collection period. Healthy-donor blood repertoires served as a training cohort to calibrate time-dependent variance in a beta-binomial model of T-cell clone differential abundance. The training cohort included 10 or so healthy donors, of whom 3 were female and 7 were male. On average the donors were around 45 years old, and their ages spanned about 29 to 65 years. Whole blood, obtained from a commercial supplier, was collected from each healthy donor at three time points spaced around two weeks apart. For immunosequencing, genomic DNA was extracted from unsorted whole blood.

Input material: blood. This chain is built from TRBV5-1 and TRBJ2-1, with 7 bases aligning to TRBD2. The sequence was collected from a person aged 18-70 years in good health. The nucleotide sequence is given as TGCGCCAGCAGCCCGGGACTAAACAATGAGCAGTTCTTC. Translated, it reads CASSPGLNNEQFF.